Listed below are T cell receptor beta chains from one sample, sequenced in a study of blood T cell repertoires in COVID-19. Using immunoSEQ multiplex PCR, the repertoire was profiled, and TCRdb retains in-frame clones only, with some absent. The sample includes about 400,000 clones, more than 75% of them seen just once. The sequencing sample was made of PBMCs or T cells enriched from blood (not recorded which). These receptors came from a woman in her twenties or thirties who had recovered from COVID-19. Both conserved end residues are part of each CDR3. The D gene is left open where the match is weak. The size field is filled for only some rows; it gives once, few, many or a size class.

-,TRBD1,TRBJ2-2,TRBV27,CASTRGQGASGELFF,TGTGCCAGCACCAGAGGACAGGGGGCATCCGGGGAGCTGTTTTTT
-,TRBD1,TRBJ1-1,TRBV5-1,CASSLEQGAYNTEAFF,TGCGCCAGCAGCTTGGAACAGGGGGCTTACAACACTGAAGCTTTCTTT
-,TRBD1,TRBJ1-5,TRBV19,CASSDRTGDRAYSNQPQHF,TGTGCCAGTAGTGACCGAACAGGGGATCGGGCTTATAGCAATCAGCCCCAGCATTTT
-,TRBD1,TRBJ1-2,TRBV3-1/TRBV3-2,CASSQEWTTGTRGYTF,TGTGCCAGCAGCCAAGAATGGACGACAGGGACGCGAGGCTACACCTTC
-,-,TRBJ1-5,TRBV27,CASSFSGASNQPQHF,TGTGCCAGCAGTTTCTCCGGAGCTAGCAATCAGCCCCAGCATTTT
-,-,TRBJ1-2,TRBV25-1,CASSVDPKDSYGYTF,TGTGCCAGCAGTGTGGATCCGAAGGACAGCTATGGCTACACCTTC
-,-,TRBJ1-2,TRBV7-6,CASSPGRGTGYTF,TGTGCCAGCAGCCCGGGGCGGGGAACCGGCTACACCTTC
-,-,TRBJ2-1,TRBV7-2,CASSLAGGYSYNEQFF,TGTGCCAGCAGCTTAGCGGGAGGATATTCCTACAATGAGCAGTTCTTC
few,-,TRBJ2-7,TRBV28,CASSFPPRAYEQYF,TGTGCCAGCAGTTTTCCGCCTCGGGCCTACGAGCAGTACTTC
-,TRBD1,TRBJ1-6,TRBV2,CASSTGGNSPLHF,TGTGCCAGCAGCACAGGGGGCAATTCACCCCTCCACTTT
once,-,TRBJ1-2,TRBV6-5,CASNQGPDYGYTF,TGTGCCAGCAATCAGGGTCCCGACTATGGCTACACCTTC
-,TRBD1,TRBJ2-7,TRBV12-3/TRBV12-4,CASTGDRTYEQYF,TGTGCCAGCACCGGGGACAGAACCTACGAGCAGTACTTC
-,TRBD1,TRBJ1-5,TRBV19,CASSTTGGVNQPQHF,TGTGCCAGTAGTACTACAGGGGGGGTCAATCAGCCCCAGCATTTT
once,TRBD2,TRBJ2-7,TRBV28,CASSSRGLAGSYEQYF,TGTGCCAGCAGTTCCCGGGGACTAGCGGGCTCCTACGAGCAGTACTTC
-,TRBD1,TRBJ1-6,TRBV4-1,CASRRAGGNSPLHF,TGCGCCAGCAGGCGTGCAGGGGGTAATTCACCCCTCCACTTT
-,TRBD2,TRBJ2-2,TRBV6-2/TRBV6-3,CASSLYHSGGLSGELFF,TGTGCCAGCAGTCTTTACCATAGCGGGGGTCTTTCCGGGGAGCTGTTTTTT
few,-,TRBJ1-4,TRBV28,CASRQGSEKLFF,TGTGCCAGCAGACAGGGATCCGAAAAACTGTTTTTT
-,TRBD1,TRBJ1-5,TRBV10-3,CAIRQGSNQPQHF,TGTGCCATAAGACAGGGGAGCAATCAGCCCCAGCATTTT
-,-,TRBJ2-3,TRBV4-1,CASSQIALTDTQYF,TGCGCCAGCAGCCAAATAGCGTTGACAGATACGCAGTATTTT
-,-,TRBJ1-1,TRBV7-2,CASSPKLLMNTEAFF,TGTGCCAGCAGTCCAAAGCTACTCATGAACACTGAAGCTTTCTTT
-,TRBD2,TRBJ2-1,TRBV27,CASSLALGLAGYEQFF,TGTGCCAGCAGTCTGGCATTGGGACTAGCGGGATATGAGCAGTTCTTC
-,-,TRBJ2-1,TRBV27,CASSSAGISYNEQFF,TGTGCCAGCAGCTCGGCAGGAATTTCCTACAATGAGCAGTTCTTC
-,TRBD1,TRBJ1-2,TRBV5-5,CASSPDHRGLLSYGYTF,TGTGCCAGCAGCCCGGACCACAGGGGCCTCCTTTCCTATGGCTACACCTTC
-,TRBD2,TRBJ2-5,TRBV3-1/TRBV3-2,CASSRAGGETQYF,TGTGCCAGCAGCCGGGCGGGAGGGGAGACCCAGTACTTC
-,-,TRBJ1-2,TRBV5-1,CASSLAQGTIDYGYTF,TGCGCCAGCAGCTTGGCTCAGGGGACGATAGACTATGGCTACACCTTC
-,TRBD1,TRBJ2-2,TRBV11-2,CASSFGRTGGGTGELFF,TGTGCCAGCAGCTTTGGGAGAACAGGGGGCGGCACCGGGGAGCTGTTTTTT
-,-,TRBJ1-2,TRBV25-1,CASSEPGAGQYYGYTF,TGTGCCAGCAGTGAACCAGGGGCAGGGCAATACTATGGCTACACCTTC
-,-,TRBJ2-4,TRBV6-6,CASSTSSASKNIQYF,TGTGCCAGCAGTACGTCTAGCGCCTCCAAAAACATTCAGTACTTC
-,TRBD2,TRBJ2-1,TRBV19,CAGSIPSGGYNEQFF,TGTGCCGGTAGTATCCCTAGCGGGGGTTACAATGAGCAGTTCTTC
once,TRBD1,TRBJ1-1,TRBV6-5,CASSRTGTEAFF,TGTGCCAGCAGTAGGACAGGCACTGAAGCTTTCTTT
-,TRBD2,TRBJ2-3,TRBV10-3,CAISESSGGAVGDTQYF,TGTGCCATCAGTGAGTCTAGCGGGGGGGCCGTGGGCGATACGCAGTATTTT
once,TRBD1,TRBJ1-6,TRBV5-1,CASSSVDRDNSPLHF,TGCGCCAGCAGCTCAGTTGACAGGGATAATTCACCCCTCCACTTT
-,-,TRBJ2-7,TRBV13,CASSLGRGSSYEQYF,TGTGCCAGCAGCTTAGGGCGCGGTAGCTCCTACGAGCAGTACTTC
-,-,TRBJ2-3,TRBV9,CASSVAGVGADTQYF,TGTGCCAGCAGCGTAGCAGGGGTTGGGGCAGATACGCAGTATTTT
-,-,TRBJ2-1,TRBV19,CASRQSPLATNNEQFF,TGTGCCAGTAGACAAAGCCCGCTAGCGACAAACAATGAGCAGTTCTTC
-,TRBD2,TRBJ2-3,TRBV3-1/TRBV3-2,CASSLQREVDTQYF,TGTGCCAGCAGCCTTCAGCGGGAGGTTGATACGCAGTATTTT
-,TRBD1,TRBJ2-4,TRBV12-3/TRBV12-4,CASRLGQIQYF,TGTGCCAGCAGGTTGGGACAGATTCAGTACTTC
once,-,TRBJ2-2,TRBV21-1,CASSRHNPKRGGLQTNTGELFF,TGTGCCAGCAGCAGACACAACCCGAAAAGGGGGGGACTCCAGACGAACACCGGGGAGCTGTTTTTT
-,TRBD1,TRBJ2-1,TRBV19,CASSTQGAEQFF,TGTGCCAGTAGTACACAGGGGGCTGAGCAGTTCTTC
-,TRBD2,TRBJ2-7,TRBV2,CASSDGPSGSYEQYF,TGTGCCAGCAGTGACGGGCCTAGCGGCTCCTACGAGCAGTACTTC